Listed below are T cell receptor beta chains from one sample, sequenced in a study of T cell responses to AZD1222 COVID-19 vaccine. Sequencing used immunoSEQ multiplex PCR; TCRdb keeps in-frame clones, though not all of them. The profile shows roughly 110,000 clones, 89% of them singletons. Sequencing was performed on peripheral blood, taken on day 0 of AZD1222 vaccination. All receptors derive from an adult in good health. The CDR3 runs from the conserved cysteine through the conserved F or W. A D gene is named only where the DNA matches it firmly. Not every row has a clone size; where given, it reads once, few, many or a size class.

TRBV5-8	.	.	TRBJ2-1	CASSSRTGRGYNEQFF	TGTGCCAGCAGCTCCCGGACAGGGAGGGGCTACAATGAGCAGTTCTTC
TRBV4-1	.	TRBD2	TRBJ2-1	CASRGLAPGDEQFF	TGCGCCAGCAGGGGACTAGCGCCAGGGGATGAGCAGTTCTTC
TRBV7-9	.	TRBD1	TRBJ1-6	CASSVGTGNSPLHF	TGTGCCAGCAGCGTGGGGACAGGAAATTCACCCCTCCACTTT
TRBV4-3	.	.	TRBJ2-3	CASSQEGGSTDTQYF	TGCGCCAGCAGCCAAGAGGGCGGGAGCACAGATACGCAGTATTTT
TRBV2	few	.	TRBJ2-1	CASSPMVSRDSYNEQFF	TGTGCCAGCAGTCCTATGGTTAGCCGCGACTCCTACAATGAGCAGTTCTTC
TRBV7-2	.	TRBD1	TRBJ1-5	CASSRQGDQPQHF	TGTGCCAGCAGCAGGCAGGGGGATCAGCCCCAGCATTTT
TRBV11-2	.	.	TRBJ2-5	CASSPGQPQETQYF	TGTGCCAGCAGCCCCGGACAACCCCAAGAGACCCAGTACTTC
TRBV11-2	few	.	TRBJ2-3	CASSFWKGRAQADTQYF	TGTGCCAGCAGCTTTTGGAAGGGCAGGGCGCAGGCGGATACGCAGTATTTT
TRBV19	.	.	TRBJ1-3	CASSPPGRTRSGNTIYF	TGTGCCAGTAGTCCCCCGGGACGGACTCGCTCTGGAAACACCATATATTTT
TRBV24-1	.	.	TRBJ1-2	CATSDYPRGYGYTF	TGTGCCACCAGTGATTACCCCAGGGGCTATGGCTACACCTTC
TRBV19	once	.	TRBJ1-4	CASSIDPGSTNEKLFF	TGTGCCAGTAGTATAGATCCAGGTTCAACTAATGAAAAACTGTTTTTT
TRBV27	once	.	TRBJ2-1	CASSLDYEQFF	TGTGCCAGCAGTTTAGACTATGAGCAGTTCTTC
TRBV5-1	.	TRBD2	TRBJ2-1	CASTNLAGGPSKNEQFF	TGCGCCAGCACCAATCTAGCGGGAGGGCCCTCAAAAAATGAGCAGTTCTTC
TRBV10-3	.	TRBD2	TRBJ2-1	CAISEGTSGSLSSYNEQFF	TGTGCCATCAGTGAAGGGACTAGCGGGAGTTTAAGCTCCTACAATGAGCAGTTCTTC
TRBV5-5	.	.	TRBJ2-7	CASSLQNYEQYF	TGTGCCAGCAGCTTGCAGAACTACGAGCAGTACTTC
TRBV4-1	.	.	TRBJ1-1	CASSQARGGGTEAFF	TGCGCCAGCAGCCAAGCCCGGGGGGGAGGGACTGAAGCTTTCTTT
TRBV7-2	.	TRBD2	TRBJ2-7	CASSLASASGSYEQYF	TGTGCCAGCAGCTTAGCATCGGCTAGCGGCTCCTACGAGCAGTACTTC
TRBV18	.	.	TRBJ1-2	CASSPPGHRYGYTF	TGTGCCAGCTCACCCCCGGGGCACAGGTATGGCTACACCTTC
TRBV28	.	.	TRBJ1-2	CASRKLDSRYGYTF	TGTGCCAGCAGAAAATTGGACAGCCGCTATGGCTACACCTTC
TRBV7-9	.	.	TRBJ1-1	CASSLSSSPLEAFF	TGTGCCAGCAGCCTATCCTCTAGCCCGCTTGAAGCTTTCTTT
TRBV28	.	.	TRBJ2-1	CASHTDRDWTGWDEQFF	TGTGCCTCCCATACTGACAGGGACTGGACCGGGTGGGATGAGCAGTTCTTC
TRBV28	few	.	TRBJ2-3	CASIRRDSDTQYF	TGTGCCAGCATAAGGAGGGATTCCGATACGCAGTATTTT
TRBV5-1	.	.	TRBJ1-1	CASSLNPGNTEAFF	TGCGCCAGCAGCTTAAACCCTGGGAACACTGAAGCTTTCTTT
TRBV29-1	.	.	TRBJ2-4	CSVGAGAKNIQYF	TGCAGCGTTGGGGCAGGGGCCAAAAACATTCAGTACTTC
TRBV12-3/TRBV12-4	.	.	TRBJ2-2	CASSLRAGELFF	TGTGCCAGCAGTTTAAGGGCCGGGGAGCTGTTTTTT
TRBV4-3	.	.	TRBJ1-3	CASSPTFGNTIYF	TGCGCCAGCAGCCCAACGTTTGGAAACACCATATATTTT
TRBV5-4	.	TRBD2	TRBJ2-3	CASTGLLFNKTDTQYF	TGTGCCAGCACGGGACTACTCTTTAATAAAACAGATACGCAGTATTTT
TRBV29-1	.	TRBD1	TRBJ1-1	CSVTSGTGNTEAFF	TGCAGCGTCACCTCTGGGACAGGGAACACTGAAGCTTTCTTT
TRBV5-4	.	.	TRBJ1-1	CASRTGTANTEAFF	TGTGCCAGCAGAACCGGGACTGCGAACACTGAAGCTTTCTTT
TRBV7-2	few	.	TRBJ2-2	CASSFYDTGELFF	TGTGCCAGCAGCTTCTATGACACCGGGGAGCTGTTTTTT
TRBV18	.	TRBD2	TRBJ2-7	CASSPTDGRTSGTYEQYF	TGTGCCAGCTCACCCACCGACGGCCGGACTAGCGGCACCTACGAGCAGTACTTC
TRBV7-9	.	.	TRBJ1-1	CASSLLRAEAFF	TGTGCCAGCAGCTTACTCCGAGCTGAAGCTTTCTTT
TRBV28	.	TRBD2	TRBJ2-1	CASSTSGSGRSSYNEQFF	TGTGCCAGCAGCACTAGCGGGAGCGGACGAAGCTCCTACAATGAGCAGTTCTTC